A single sample is the source of the 17 T cell receptor beta chains below, sequenced in a study of CD8 T cells in ankylosing spondylitis. General observations from the study: Seemingly distinctive of ankylosing spondylitis blood was a TCR beta motif formed by eight highly homologous variants.

TCRdb fed the 5' RACE reads into MiXCR, producing one record per CDR3 protein. The repertoire holds fewer than 550,000 distinct CDR3 sequences, with 5.3% as singletons. These receptors have no known antigen. The source material was blood, either unsorted or a sorted T cell fraction (not recorded which). The receptors here all came from a male donor with ankylosing spondylitis.

This clonotype was counted ten times or more. The J gene is TRBJ1-3, the V gene TRBV5-1; 10 bases agree with TRBD1. The J segment lost 2 bases and the V segment lost 5 bases, leaving 4 bases of the junction unmatched. Germline V lookup: CDR1 SGHRS, CDR2 YFSETQ. This CDR3 has 15 residues. The CDR3 loop is CASRHGTGAGNTIYF. The CDR3 coding sequence is TGCGCCAGCAGACATGGGACAGGGGCTGGAAACACCATATATTTT.

This clonotype appeared many times. V usage is TRBV12-3 or TRBV12-4 and J usage is TRBJ1-4; D is ambiguous. This CDR3 is built from 14 residues. V was shortened by 2 bases and J by 3 bases, with 7 bases between the two germline ends. The CDR3 protein is CASSLSLSNEKLFF. In nucleotides, the CDR3 is TGTGCCAGCAGTTTAAGCCTATCTAATGAAAAACTGTTTTTT.

In its sample, this clonotype was seen a few times. The chain couples TRBV14 to TRBJ2-5, with 9 bases identical to TRBD1. This CDR3 spans 14 amino acids. V shed 3 bases and J 7 bases; nucleotides not matched to a gene: 6. The germline CDR1 and CDR2 sequences are SGHDN and FVKESK. The CDR3 coding sequence is TGTGCCAGCAGCCAGGCCGACAGGGGGTCGACCCAGTACTTC. This translates into CASSQADRGSTQYF.

In this sample, this clonotype turned up many times. CDR3 loop: CASRTDRYWNTEAFF. The DNA for the CDR3 is TGTGCCAGCAGAACGGACAGATATTGGAACACTGAAGCTTTCTTT. V and J are TRBV28 and TRBJ1-1; a weak D match, TRBD1 (6 bases). V was trimmed by 6 bases and J by 1 base, leaving 15 bases between them. Germline-derived CDR1 and CDR2 are MDHEN and SYDVKM. This CDR3 region has 15 residues. The variable domain in full, with the rest retrieved from reference TRBV28 and TRBJ1-1, is DVKVTQSSRYLVKRTGEKVFLECVQDMDHENMFWYRQDPGLGLRLIYFSYDVKMKEKGDIPEGYSVSREKKERFSLILESASTNQTSMYLCASRTDRYWNTEAFFGQGTRLTVV.

This clonotype was seen ten or more times. This rearrangement joins TRBV20-1 to TRBJ2-7; 8 nucleotides match TRBD2. J lost 4 bases, V lost 1 base, and 9 bases had no gene match. Germline V lookup: CDR1 DFQATT, CDR2 SNEGSKA (reference sequence). There are 15 residues in the CDR3. CDR3 region: CSARGFGRAVYEQYF. The CDR3, as DNA: TGCAGTGCTAGAGGTTTCGGGAGGGCGGTGTACGAGCAGTACTTC.

This clonotype has at least ten counts. The V gene is TRBV28, the J gene TRBJ2-7; D remains unclear. Trimming removed 6 bases at V and 0 bases at J, with 9 bases between. Germline CDR1 MDHEN, CDR2 SYDVKM. The CDR3 covers 13 residues. The CDR3 sequence: CASRWSRSYEQYF. For the CDR3, the DNA is TGTGCCAGCAGGTGGTCCCGCTCCTACGAGCAGTACTTC. Looking up the rest from reference TRBV28 and TRBJ2-7 gives the full variable domain: DVKVTQSSRYLVKRTGEKVFLECVQDMDHENMFWYRQDPGLGLRLIYFSYDVKMKEKGDIPEGYSVSREKKERFSLILESASTNQTSMYLCASRWSRSYEQYFGPGTRLTVT.

The chain recombines TRBV2 with TRBJ1-1; D gene uncertain. The CDR3 runs to 14 residues. Germline lookup yields CDR1 SNHLY and CDR2 FYNNEI. V shed 1 base and J shed 10 bases, with 16 bases lying between them. CDR3 nucleotides: TGTGCCAGCAGTGAAGTGGATATGGCCGGAGGAGCTTTCTTT. It specifies CASSEVDMAGGAFF.

This clonotype was recorded at least ten times. CDR3 in DNA: TGTGCCACCAGTGATTTGAGGGGATACGAGCAGTACTTC. This encodes CATSDLRGYEQYF. The chain has TRBV24-1 and TRBJ2-7, with a weak D call TRBD1 (5 bases). Germline values: CDR1 KGHDR, CDR2 SFDVKD. Trimming stripped 0 bases from V and 4 bases from J, with 6 bases between. This CDR3 spans 13 amino acids.

This clonotype showed up many times. The chain employs TRBV7-2 and TRBJ1-4; possibly TRBD1 for D (5 bases). The CDR3 extends over 14 amino acids. Trimming removed 5 bases at V and 7 bases at J, with 14 bases between. Germline V lookup: CDR1 SGHTA, CDR2 FQGNSA. The CDR3 coding sequence is TGTGCCAGCAGCCAACAGGTAGCGGGTGAAAAACTGTTTTTT. It yields the protein CASSQQVAGEKLFF.

This clonotype has a count of ten or more. V and J are TRBV20-1 and TRBJ1-2, with 7 bases lining up with TRBD1. The length of the CDR3 is 16 residues. Germline trimming cut 3 bases from V and 4 bases from J; bases unmatched to any gene: 14. Per the germline V gene, CDR1 is DFQATT and CDR2 is SNEGSKA (reference sequence). The CDR3 spells CSASPSAQGNGYGYTF. The DNA for the CDR3 is TGCAGTGCTAGTCCCTCAGCACAGGGGAATGGCTATGGCTACACCTTC.

This clonotype has at least ten counts. This chain joins TRBV25-1 and TRBJ1-4; tentatively, D is TRBD1 (5 bases). The CDR3 is 15 residues long. CDR1 is MGHDK and CDR2 is SYGVNS in the germline V gene. V lost 1 base and J 6 bases, leaving 12 bases between the germline ends. CDR3 DNA sequence: TGTGCCAGCAGTGAATCGAAGACAGTCGATGAAAAACTGTTTTTT. Protein sequence: CASSESKTVDEKLFF.

This clonotype showed up many times. The V and J genes are TRBV27 and TRBJ2-6, with unresolved D. The germline gives CDR1 MNHEY, CDR2 SMNVEV (reference sequence). CDR3 length: 14 amino acids. Trimming took 4 bases from V and 1 from J, leaving 5 bases between them. CDR3 sequence reads: CASSSLSGANVLTF. CDR3 coding DNA: TGTGCCAGCAGTTCACTATCTGGGGCCAACGTCCTGACTTTC.

The chain is built from TRBV20-1 and TRBJ1-5; tentatively, D is TRBD1 (5 bases). Trimming removed 3 bases at V and 3 bases at J, with 15 bases between. Germline V gene sequence: CDR1 DFQATT, CDR2 SNEGSKA (reference sequence). This CDR3 is 15 amino acids long. The CDR3 DNA reads TGCAGTGCTAGTTCGGGGACTAAAACCAATCAGCCCCAGCATTTT. Translation: CSASSGTKTNQPQHF.

Many counts were recorded for this clonotype. The J gene is TRBJ2-7, the V gene TRBV28, with unresolved D. The CDR3 extends over 11 amino acids. From germline, CDR1 is MDHEN and CDR2 SYDVKM. Trimming left V 3 bases short and J 2 bases short, with 2 bases between. For the CDR3, the DNA is TGTGCCAGCAGTTTCACCTACGAGCAGTACTTC. Translation: CASSFTYEQYF.

The table lists this clonotype with many counts. This chain joins TRBV6-1 and TRBJ2-1, with 7 bases identical to TRBD2. Trimming took 11 bases from V and 9 from J; bases not matched to a gene: 7. The CDR3 consists of 11 residues. Per germline, CDR1 MNHNS and CDR2 SASEGT. CDR3 protein: CAANWGGEQFF. CDR3 nucleotides: TGTGCCGCCAACTGGGGGGGTGAGCAGTTCTTC.

This clonotype was observed a few times. The gene calls are TRBV29-1 and TRBJ1-1; D is possibly TRBD1 (5 bases). The CDR3 runs to 13 residues. From germline, CDR1 is SQVTM and CDR2 ANQGSEA. V was cut by 6 bases and J by 4 bases, with 15 bases left in between. CDR3 coding DNA: TGCAGCGTCGCCAGGGTTGAGGGCACTGAAGCTTTCTTT. It translates to CSVARVEGTEAFF.

This clonotype was recorded at least ten times. V is TRBV7-8 and J is TRBJ2-1, with TRBD2 as a possible D gene (6 bases). In germline, CDR1 is SGHVS, CDR2 FQNEAQ. Trimming pared 5 bases from V and 6 bases from J, leaving 14 bases between. The CDR3 runs 14 residues. The CDR3: CASSPHRLVNEQFF. CDR3 DNA sequence: TGTGCCAGCAGCCCCCATCGACTAGTCAATGAGCAGTTCTTC. The variable domain in full, completed from reference TRBV7-8 and TRBJ2-1, reads GAGVSQSPRYKVAKRGQDVALRCDPISGHVSLFWYQQALGQGPEFLTYFQNEAQLDKSGLPSDRFFAERPEGSVSTLKIQRTQQEDSAVYLCASSPHRLVNEQFFGPGTRLTVL.